One sample yielded the 14 T cell receptor beta chains listed below, sequenced in a study of blood T cell repertoires in COVID-19. The protocol was immunoSEQ multiplex PCR, while the TCRdb copy is restricted to in-frame clones and leaves out a portion. The table has roughly 250,000 clones, approximately 90% seen once. The specimen was PBMCs or T cells enriched from blood (not recorded which). These receptors all come from a woman in her twenties or thirties with acute COVID-19.

The J gene is TRBJ1-6, the V gene TRBV5-1; D is uncertain. The CDR3 spans 18 residues. CDR1 is SGHRS, CDR2 YFSETQ, per germline. Trimming pared 0 bases from V and 7 bases from J, leaving 20 bases between. CDR3 sequence: CASSLAIHGSGGNSPLHF. The CDR3 DNA reads as TGCGCCAGCAGCTTGGCCATACACGGATCGGGTGGCAATTCACCCCTCCACTTT.

The chain recombines TRBV2 with TRBJ2-3, with a tentative D call TRBD2 (7 bases). The CDR3 runs to 14 residues. V lost 2 bases and J lost 6, with 12 bases in between. CDR1 and CDR2 from the germline V gene are SNHLY and FYNNEI. CDR3 residues: CASSERGGWDTQYF. In nucleotides, the CDR3 is TGTGCCAGCAGTGAAAGGGGGGGCTGGGATACGCAGTATTTT.

The chain recombines TRBV19 with TRBJ1-5; D is ambiguous. This CDR3 has 14 residues. The V gene lost 7 bases and the J gene lost 2 bases, with 12 bases spanning the gap. Germline V CDR1 and CDR2: LNHDA, SQIVND (reference sequence). DNA for the CDR3: TGTGCCAGTATCGGTCCGGTCCGCAATCAGCCCCAGCATTTT. Its protein product is CASIGPVRNQPQHF.

The chain recombines TRBV2 with TRBJ2-1, with TRBD2 identical over 8 bases. Germline V gene data show CDR1 as SNHLY and CDR2 as FYNNEI. The CDR3 contains 12 residues. V lost 11 bases to trimming and J lost 7 bases; unmatched junction nucleotides: 7. The DNA for the CDR3 is TGTGCCTGCGAGCGGGAGCTAAATGAGCAGTTCTTC. Its translation: CACERELNEQFF.

The chain joins TRBV19 to TRBJ2-7; TRBD1 is a possible D gene (6 bases). The V end lost 4 bases, the J end lost 0 bases, and 19 bases lay between the germline ends. The CDR3 has 17 amino acids. CDR1 is LNHDA and CDR2 is SQIVND in the germline V gene (reference sequence). CDR3 sequence (DNA): TGTGCCAGTAGTAACCCAAACAGGGCTCAGAGCTCCTACGAGCAGTACTTC. This gives the protein CASSNPNRAQSSYEQYF.

CDR3 sequence reads: CASRAQTHGLNKNIQYF. In DNA form, the CDR3 reads TGTGCCAGCAGAGCCCAGACACATGGACTAAACAAAAACATTCAGTACTTC. The chain joins TRBV7-2 to TRBJ2-4, with D perhaps TRBD2 (6 bases). The germline gives CDR1 SGHTA, CDR2 FQGNSA. V was shortened by 6 bases and J by 3 bases, with 21 bases between the two germline ends. This CDR3 comprises 17 residues.

This clone has only a few counts. This rearrangement joins TRBV7-2 to TRBJ2-5; 12 nucleotides line up with TRBD2. In germline, CDR1 is SGHTA, CDR2 FQGNSA. CDR3 size: 15 residues. The V gene end was trimmed by 2 bases and the J gene end by 7 bases; junction bases not matched to a gene: 5. CDR3 in amino acids: CASSLRLAGGVTQYF. In DNA form, the CDR3 reads TGTGCCAGCAGCTTACGGCTAGCGGGGGGGGTGACCCAGTACTTC. Filled out from reference TRBV7-2 and TRBJ2-5, the complete variable domain reads GAGVSQSPSNKVTEKGKDVELRCDPISGHTALYWYRQSLGQGLEFLIYFQGNSAPDKSGLPSDRFSAERTGGSVSTLTIQRTQQEDSAVYLCASSLRLAGGVTQYFGPGTRLLVL.

This clone was observed a single time. The V gene is TRBV29-1, the J gene TRBJ1-2; 8 bases map to TRBD1. Germline CDR1 and CDR2: SQVTM and ANQGSEA. The CDR3 contains 16 residues. J was trimmed by 5 bases and V by 5 bases; bases with no gene match: 16. CDR3 DNA: TGCAGCGTTTCAGGGGGGACAGGACGCCAGGGGTATGGCTACACCTTC. As protein: CSVSGGTGRQGYGYTF.

This rearrangement joins TRBV30 to TRBJ1-5; no firm D call. The CDR3 extends over 13 amino acids. Trimming took 2 bases from V and 9 from J, leaving 14 bases between them. CDR1 is GTSNPN, CDR2 SVGIG, per germline (reference sequence). The CDR3 is CAWSPGLSRPQHF. CDR3 DNA sequence: TGTGCCTGGAGTCCGGGGTTGAGCCGGCCCCAGCATTTT.

This chain uses TRBV6-5 with TRBJ2-7, with D possibly being TRBD1 (6 bases). Germline values: CDR1 MNHEY, CDR2 SVGAGI. V was clipped by 7 bases and J by 5 bases, with 12 bases between them. The CDR3 runs 12 residues. The CDR3: CASKGGSHEQYF. The CDR3 nucleotides are TGTGCCAGCAAAGGGGGATCCCACGAGCAGTACTTC.

The sample holds a few counts of this clone. This chain uses TRBV30 with TRBJ1-6; 7 bases align to TRBD1. V was pared by 5 bases and J by 9 bases, with 10 bases of the junction left unmatched. The CDR3 contains 14 residues. Germline values: CDR1 GTSNPN, CDR2 SVGIG (reference sequence). For the CDR3, the DNA is TGTGCCTGGGGCTCAGGGGGAATAGGTTCACCCCTCCACTTT. Its protein is CAWGSGGIGSPLHF.

CDR3 loop: CASSLPGTGVEQYF. CDR3 DNA sequence: TGTGCCAGCAGCTTACCCGGGACAGGGGTCGAGCAGTACTTC. The chain carries TRBV5-4 and TRBJ2-7; 10 bases are shared with TRBD1. Germline values: CDR1 SGHNT, CDR2 YYREEE (reference sequence). V was clipped by 2 bases and J by 6 bases; unmatched bases: 5. CDR3 length equals 14 residues.

This clone was seen once. The genes are TRBV9 and TRBJ2-1; the D gene is possibly TRBD1 (5 bases). The CDR3 length is 15 residues. Germline CDR1 and CDR2: SGDLS and YYNGEE. The ends were cut back, 0 bases at V and 2 bases at J, with 9 bases in the middle. The CDR3 nucleotides read TGTGCCAGCAGCGTAGGACAGCTTACCTACAATGAGCAGTTCTTC. It codes for CASSVGQLTYNEQFF.

The chain joins TRBV2 to TRBJ1-6; TRBD1 might be the D (6 bases). The CDR3 loop spans 14 amino acids. V lost 6 bases, J lost 6 bases, and 12 bases lay in between. Germline-derived CDR1 and CDR2 are SNHLY and FYNNEI. The DNA of the CDR3 is TGTGCCAGCAGCGGGACACTGAGTAATTCACCCCTCCACTTT. The encoded protein is CASSGTLSNSPLHF.